The present TCR beta chain was sequenced within a study of blood T cell repertoires in COVID-19. This CDR3 has 15 amino acids. V was pared by 4 bases and J by 2 bases, with 9 bases of the junction left unmatched. Germline CDR1 and CDR2: SGHRS and YFSETQ. Repertoires were generated with immunoSEQ multiplex PCR, while TCRdb's copy carries only in-frame clones and drops some. This table holds approximately 46,000 clones, under 90% found once. V and J are TRBV5-1 and TRBJ2-7; 7 nucleotides line up with TRBD2. This clonotype was obtained from a woman older than 75 with COVID-19, enrolled during active disease. Sequences were obtained from peripheral blood. Written as DNA, the CDR3 is TGCGCCAGCAGCGAGGGACTACCGGAAGCCTACGAGCAGTACTTC. Translated, it gives CASSEGLPEAYEQYF.